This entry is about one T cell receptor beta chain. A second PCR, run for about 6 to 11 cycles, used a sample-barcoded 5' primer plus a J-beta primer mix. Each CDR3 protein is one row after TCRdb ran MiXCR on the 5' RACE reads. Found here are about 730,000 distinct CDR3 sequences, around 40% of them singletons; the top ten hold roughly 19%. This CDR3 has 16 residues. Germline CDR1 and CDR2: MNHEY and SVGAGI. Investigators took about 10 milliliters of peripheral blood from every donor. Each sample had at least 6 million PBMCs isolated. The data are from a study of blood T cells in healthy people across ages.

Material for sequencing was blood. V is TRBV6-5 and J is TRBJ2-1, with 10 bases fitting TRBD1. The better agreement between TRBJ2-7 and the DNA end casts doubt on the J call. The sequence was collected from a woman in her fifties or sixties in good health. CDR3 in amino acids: CASNEHGTGDYNEQYF. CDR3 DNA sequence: TGTGCCAGCAACGAACACGGGACAGGGGACTACAATGAGCAGTACTTC.